Listed here is a single T cell receptor (beta chain). The data stem from a study of blood T cell repertoires in COVID-19. There are 14 residues in the CDR3. The V gene end was trimmed by 2 bases and the J gene end by 2 bases; junction bases not matched to a gene: 4. The V gene's germline CDR1 is SGHNT and CDR2 YYREEE (reference sequence). Assay: immunoSEQ multiplex PCR; the TCRdb copy retains only in-frame clones and omits some. The sample lists a few hundred thousand clones, roughly nine tenths occurring once. This TCR derives from a man aged 35-49 years who had recovered from COVID-19. The sample taken for sequencing was peripheral blood. The chain couples TRBV5-4 to TRBJ2-7, with 7 bases that match TRBD2. The CDR3 DNA reads TGTGCCAGCAGCTTCAAGCGGGATCCCTACGAGCAGTACTTC. This gives the protein CASSFKRDPYEQYF.